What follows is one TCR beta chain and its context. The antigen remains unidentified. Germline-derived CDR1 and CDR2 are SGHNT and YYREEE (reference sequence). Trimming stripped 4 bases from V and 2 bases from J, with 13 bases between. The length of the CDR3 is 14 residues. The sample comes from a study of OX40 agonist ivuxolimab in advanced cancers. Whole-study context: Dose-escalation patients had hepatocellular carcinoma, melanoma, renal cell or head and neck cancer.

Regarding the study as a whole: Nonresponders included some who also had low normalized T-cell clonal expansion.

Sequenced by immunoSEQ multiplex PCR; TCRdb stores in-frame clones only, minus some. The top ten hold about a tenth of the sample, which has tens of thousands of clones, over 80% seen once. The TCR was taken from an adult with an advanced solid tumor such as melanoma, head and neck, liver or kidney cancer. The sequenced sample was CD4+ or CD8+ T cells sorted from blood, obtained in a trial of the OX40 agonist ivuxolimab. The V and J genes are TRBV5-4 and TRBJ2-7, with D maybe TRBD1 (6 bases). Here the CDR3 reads CASSRRDNPYEQYF. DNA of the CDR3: TGTGCCAGCAGCCGCCGGGACAACCCCTACGAGCAGTACTTC.